The rows below give T cell receptor beta chains drawn from one sample of a study of blood T cell repertoires in COVID-19. Measured with immunoSEQ multiplex PCR; TCRdb has only the in-frame clones, and not every one. The repertoire holds roughly 340,000 clones, with roughly 89% as singletons. Sequencing input: peripheral blood. The receptor set was obtained from a young woman who had recovered from COVID-19. Both conserved end residues are part of each CDR3. Each record gives: V gene, CDR3 protein.

>TRBV9
CASSVAQDYTF
>TRBV2
CASSGGAVPGEAFF
>TRBV29-1
CSVESSIHNEQFF
>TRBV20-1
CSASPRGYGYTF
>TRBV11-3
CASSEAGANVLTF
>TRBV2
CASSKESSYNSPLHF
>TRBV4-3
CASSQDWARRNEQFF
>TRBV13
CASSSQGQSQYNEQFF
>TRBV11-2
CASSLELAGAGTQYF
>TRBV10-2
CASSGVGGYTF